The rows below give T cell receptor beta chains drawn from one sample of a study of blood T cells in healthy people across ages. TCRdb re-derived calls from the 5' RACE reads in MiXCR, one entry per CDR3 protein. In the table there are just under 550,000 distinct CDR3 sequences, approximately 25% of which are singletons. The sample was also reused in another study, on T cells of mothers and their children.

Sequencing input: blood. Receptors were obtained from a boy younger than 18 in good health. The CDR3 runs from the conserved cysteine through the conserved F or W. The order of the fields is J gene, V gene, clone size, D gene, CDR3 DNA, CDR3 protein. D genes are given only for firm matches. Clone size is shown for a subset of rows, as once, few, many or a class of expanded clone.

TRBJ2-6 TRBV28 - - TGTGCCAGCAGATACACAGGCTTCTCTGGGGCCAACGTCCTGACTTTC CASRYTGFSGANVLTF
TRBJ2-7 TRBV20-1 many - TGCAGTGCTGAGACACGAACCTACGAGCAGTACTTC CSAETRTYEQYF
TRBJ2-1 TRBV7-3 - TRBD2 TGTGCCAGCAGCTTAACCAGGACTAGCGGATCCTACAATGAGCAGTTCTTC CASSLTRTSGSYNEQFF
TRBJ1-2 TRBV7-9 - - TGTGCCAGCAGCTTAACTGGGGGCGCTTACTATGGCTACACCTTC CASSLTGGAYYGYTF
TRBJ2-1 TRBV12-3/TRBV12-4 - - TGTGCCAGCAGAACAGAGGGACAAGATATGCTTGGAGACAATGAGCAGTTCTTC CASRTEGQDMLGDNEQFF
TRBJ2-4 TRBV27 many TRBD2 TGTGCCAGCAGTCCCTGGACTAGCGGGGGGGCCAGCCCAAAAAACATTCAGTACTTC CASSPWTSGGASPKNIQYF
TRBJ1-5 TRBV12-3/TRBV12-4 few TRBD1 TGTGCCGGCAGTTTTAGGTCCAAACAGTCGGACAGGCCTCATTTT CAGSFRSKQSDRPHF
TRBJ2-4 TRBV7-2 - - TGTGCCAGCAGCTTAGAAGTTGGAGGGGGGGGGGCCAAAAACATTCAGTACTTC CASSLEVGGGGAKNIQYF
TRBJ2-3 TRBV7-9 - TRBD2 TGTGCCAGCAGCCCGTCGGTGACTAGCGGGGGTGGAGATACGCAGTATTTT CASSPSVTSGGGDTQYF
TRBJ2-5 TRBV20-1 - TRBD2 TGCAGTACACCTAGCGGGAGTACACCGGAGACCCAGTACTTC CSTPSGSTPETQYF
TRBJ2-7 TRBV20-1 - - TGCAGTGCTAGGGCCAGATCAGGGTACTCCTACGAGCAGTACTTC CSARARSGYSYEQYF
TRBJ2-5 TRBV29-1 - - TGCAGCGCCCTGACTAGGCATGGGAAGGAGACCCAGTACTTC CSALTRHGKETQYF
TRBJ2-5 TRBV4-3 many TRBD2 TGCGCCAGCAGCCAAGAGCGGACTAGTTCAGAGACCCAGTACTTC CASSQERTSSETQYF
TRBJ2-1 TRBV20-1 - TRBD1 TGCAGTGCCCCAAACCAGGGACAGGGGGTAAATGAGCAGTTCTTC CSAPNQGQGVNEQFF
TRBJ2-2 TRBV6-1 - TRBD2 TGTGCCAGCCTCCTCAGGCCGGGACTAGGGAACACCGGGGAGCTGTTTTTT CASLLRPGLGNTGELFF
TRBJ2-1 TRBV30 - TRBD2 TGTGCCTTCGCTATGCTAGCGGGGGAAAATGAGCAGTTCTTC CAFAMLAGENEQFF
TRBJ1-1 TRBV19 - TRBD1 TGTGCCAGTAGTACAGGGGGAGGTACTGAAGCTTTCTTT CASSTGGGTEAFF
TRBJ1-6 TRBV20-1 - - TGCAGTGCTAGAGTCCCCCCGACAGGAACCAATTCACCCCTCCACTTT CSARVPPTGTNSPLHF
TRBJ2-2 TRBV21-1 few - TGTGCCAGCAGCAAAGGCTTCTCCTCAAACACCGGGGAGCTGTTTTTT CASSKGFSSNTGELFF
TRBJ2-2 TRBV5-1 - TRBD2 TGCGCCAGCAGCGCTACTAGCGGAGCGAACACCGGGGAGCTGTTTTTT CASSATSGANTGELFF
TRBJ2-7 TRBV9 - TRBD2 TGTGCCAGCAGCGTAGACGGGACTAGCGGGAGTGTGCAGTACTTC CASSVDGTSGSVQYF
TRBJ2-3 TRBV7-3 - TRBD2 TGTGCCAGCAGCTTAATCGGGGGGAGCACAGATACGCAGTATTTT CASSLIGGSTDTQYF
TRBJ2-5 TRBV29-1 - - TGCAGCGTTGTGGCAGCCTCACGTGTCTGGGAGACCCAGTACTTC CSVVAASRVWETQYF
TRBJ1-2 TRBV3-1 - - TGTGCCAGCAGCCAAGAAGCAAACCCCAGGGTCGGTGGCTACACCTTC CASSQEANPRVGGYTF
TRBJ2-1 TRBV9 few - TGTGCCAGCAGCGTAGGGTCTAGCGTCTACAATGAGCAGTTCTTC CASSVGSSVYNEQFF
TRBJ2-5 TRBV4-3 many - TGCGCCAGCAGCCGCCTAGCAGGACCCCAAGAGACCCAGTACTTC CASSRLAGPQETQYF
TRBJ1-1 TRBV28 - - TGTGCCAGCAGTTTAGTCCCTACGAACACTGAAGCTTTCTTT CASSLVPTNTEAFF
TRBJ1-2 TRBV27 - TRBD1 TGTGCCAGCCGACCCCAAGGGGCAGGGGGCGTTATTGGCTACACCTTC CASRPQGAGGVIGYTF
TRBJ1-2 TRBV29-1 - TRBD1 TGCAGCGTTGAAGAGGACAGGGATGACTATGGCTACACCTTC CSVEEDRDDYGYTF
TRBJ2-5 TRBV29-1 few TRBD2 TGCAGCGCCGGCCCTAGCGGGGGGCCCATCTCAGGTACCCAGTACTTC CSAGPSGGPISGTQYF
TRBJ2-7 TRBV12-3/TRBV12-4 few TRBD2 TGTGCCAGCAGTTTCGCGCTAGCGGGAGGGACCTACGAGCAGTACTTC CASSFALAGGTYEQYF
TRBJ2-1 TRBV4-1 few - TGCGCCAGCAGCCAAGAAAGTGCGGGAATAGGGCAGTTCTTC CASSQESAGIGQFF
TRBJ1-1 TRBV7-3 few - TGTGCCAGCAGCTTAAATGCGAACACTGAAGCTTTCTTT CASSLNANTEAFF
TRBJ2-7 TRBV28 - - TGTGCCAGCAGGGCAAGTAGGGGCGAGCAGTACTTC CASRASRGEQYF
TRBJ2-5 TRBV6-5 - TRBD2 TGTGCCAGCAGTCTTGGACTAGCGGGGGCAACGTACTTC CASSLGLAGATYF
TRBJ2-1 TRBV2 few TRBD2 TGTGCCAGCAGGGACGAAAGGACTAGGGTCTCCAATGAGCAGTTCTTC CASRDERTRVSNEQFF
TRBJ1-2 TRBV10-3 many - TGTGCCATCAGGCCGACAGGAGTGGAGGGCTATGGCTACACCTTC CAIRPTGVEGYGYTF
TRBJ1-5 TRBV20-1 few TRBD1 TGCAGTGCTCCCGACAGGGTGACTGAGCCCCAGCATTTT CSAPDRVTEPQHF
TRBJ2-5 TRBV14 - - TGTGCCAGCAGCCAAGATCCGGGAGTCGTTGCGGAGACCCAGTACTTC CASSQDPGVVAETQYF
TRBJ2-5 TRBV25-1 - - TGTGCCAGCGAGGGGGGTTGGGGAGAGACCCCGTACTTC CASEGGWGETPYF
TRBJ2-1 TRBV6-2/TRBV6-3 - - TGTGCCAGCAGAAATAGCGGTTTTAGCTCCTACAATGAGCAGTTCTTC CASRNSGFSSYNEQFF
TRBJ2-1 TRBV28 few TRBD2 TGTGCCAGCAGTTCCCGACTAGCGGCAGACAATGAGCAGTTCTTC CASSSRLAADNEQFF
TRBJ2-7 TRBV12-3/TRBV12-4 - - TGTGCCAGCAGACCTGGGGTGGCGGGGCACTACAAGCAGTACTTC CASRPGVAGHYKQYF
TRBJ2-1 TRBV7-9 - - TGTGCCAGCAGCGCCAGCAATGAGCAGTTCTTC CASSASNEQFF
TRBJ1-5 TRBV5-1 - - TGCGCCAGCAGCTTGGATGGGGTCAATCAGCCCCAGCATTTT CASSLDGVNQPQHF
TRBJ1-1 TRBV10-3 - TRBD1 TGTGCCATCAGGCCCGGGACAGGCTACCAGAACACTGAAGCTTTCTTT CAIRPGTGYQNTEAFF
TRBJ2-5 TRBV28 few TRBD1 TGTGCCAGCAGTTTATCGTCTGGGGGACAGGACCAAGAGACCCAGTACTTC CASSLSSGGQDQETQYF
TRBJ2-1 TRBV20-1 few TRBD2 TGCAGTGCTAGTCCACCTAGCGGCAAAGACAATGAGCAGTTCTTC CSASPPSGKDNEQFF
TRBJ2-7 TRBV4-1 few - TGCGCCAGCAGCCAAGGGGAGGGGGTCTACGAGCAGTACTTC CASSQGEGVYEQYF